These 8 T cell receptor beta chains were sequenced from one sample in a study of regulatory T cells in long-lasting Graves disease. Libraries of TCR beta came from iRepertoire HTBI primers plus Arm-PCR of CDR3 regions. In TCRdb, the multiplex PCR reads were re-called with MiXCR into one record per CDR3 protein. The table lists over 350,000 distinct CDR3 sequences, 13% to 15% of them singletons. As for time point: newly diagnosed GD, antithyroid drugs for less than 3 months. The authors made the TCR library using RNA they extracted from PBMCs. This sample was shared with a second study, whose subject was T cells in Graves' hyperthyroidism and ophthalmopathy.

The specimen was peripheral blood mononuclear cells (PBMCs), collected at new diagnosis, from a patient treated with antithyroid drugs. The receptors here all came from a woman aged 45-65 years with Graves disease.

The J gene is TRBJ2-7, the V gene TRBV29-1; D might be TRBD2 (6 bases). V shed 0 bases and J shed 0 bases, with 12 bases lying between them. The germline gives CDR1 SQVTM, CDR2 ANQGSEA. The CDR3 sequence is 15 residues long. Here the CDR3 reads CSVEDRRENSYEQYF. Written as DNA, the CDR3 is TGCAGCGTTGAAGATAGGAGGGAGAACTCCTACGAGCAGTACTTC.

This clonotype was observed at least ten times. The chain recombines TRBV2 with TRBJ1-2, with 7 bases that match TRBD1. The CDR3 runs 14 residues. Germline CDR1 reads SNHLY; CDR2 reads FYNNEI. V was clipped by 6 bases and J by 6 bases; unmatched bases: 10. The CDR3: CASRTRWQGDGYTF. As DNA, the CDR3 is TGTGCCAGCAGGACCCGGTGGCAGGGGGATGGCTACACCTTC.

This clonotype was seen many times. The chain has TRBV27 and TRBJ2-1; D gene ambiguous. The CDR3 spans 15 residues. V lost 3 bases and J 5 bases, leaving 14 bases between the germline ends. Germline lookup yields CDR1 MNHEY and CDR2 SMNVEV (reference sequence). The CDR3 sequence is CASSLSPNPHNEQFF. CDR3 DNA: TGTGCCAGCAGTTTGTCTCCTAACCCCCACAATGAGCAGTTCTTC.

Only a few counts were recorded for this clonotype. The chain couples TRBV10-3 to TRBJ1-2; 7 positions agree with TRBD1. In germline, CDR1 is ENHRY, CDR2 SYGVKD. Trimming took 7 bases from V and 6 from J; bases not matched to a gene: 11. The CDR3 covers 14 residues. CDR3 nucleotides: TGTGCCATCAAGGATACAGGGGTCGATCATGGCTACACCTTC. Amino acids: CAIKDTGVDHGYTF.

There are many counts of this clonotype. V is TRBV18 and J is TRBJ1-4; no clear D gene. The germline CDR1 and CDR2 sequences are KGHSH and LQKENI. With 2 bases removed from V and 7 bases from J, the gap between germline ends came to 14 bases. CDR3 length equals 15 residues. Written as DNA, the CDR3 is TGTGCCAGCTCACCAAATCAGGCCCCGGGTGAAAAACTGTTTTTT. Protein: CASSPNQAPGEKLFF.

The sample holds a few counts of this clonotype. Germline and junction disagree at one end, which may indicate a read error. This chain joins TRBV3-1 and TRBJ1-1; possible D gene TRBD1, 6 bases. The CDR3 sequence is 14 residues long. The germline V gene has CDR1 LGHDT and CDR2 YNNKEL (reference sequence). Here the CDR3 DNA reads TGTGCCAGCACCCAAGGAGGGGGGAACACTGAAGCTTTCTTT. Protein product: CASTQGGGNTEAFF.

This clonotype was counted ten times or more. This chain connects TRBV11-2 to TRBJ2-7; 10 positions agree with TRBD2. Germline lookup yields CDR1 SGHAT and CDR2 FQNNGV. V was pared by 5 bases and J by 4 bases, with 5 bases of the junction left unmatched. CDR3 length: 14 amino acids. The CDR3 reads CASSPLAGLYEQYF. The CDR3 DNA is TGTGCCAGCAGCCCACTAGCGGGATTGTACGAGCAGTACTTC.

This clonotype came up many times. The genes are TRBV12-3 or TRBV12-4 and TRBJ2-7; TRBD1 is a possible D gene (6 bases). Trimming removed 2 bases at V and 5 bases at J, with 16 bases between. The CDR3 runs to 15 residues. The CDR3 protein is CASSLWDTPRDEQYF. The CDR3 coding sequence is TGTGCCAGCAGTTTATGGGACACACCGCGGGACGAGCAGTACTTC.